Shown below are 30 T cell receptor beta chains from a single sample sequenced in a study of T cells in Graves' hyperthyroidism and ophthalmopathy. TCR beta CDR3 sequences were amplified from RNA transcripts. An initial round of RT-PCR targeting the TCR CDR3 relied on the HTBI primer set. From the multiplex PCR reads, TCRdb called clonotypes with MiXCR, one entry per CDR3 protein. In the table there are under 800,000 distinct CDR3 sequences, 12% to 15% of which are singletons. The sample was blood. The receptors were sampled from a woman under 30 with Graves' hyperthyroidism.

This clonotype has ten or more counts. This chain's CDR3 is CASSSRRVPSGANVLTF. The CDR3 DNA follows: TGTGCCAGCAGCTCGAGGAGGGTTCCCTCTGGGGCCAACGTCCTGACTTTC. The J gene is TRBJ2-6, the V gene TRBV28; D is possibly TRBD2 (6 bases). Germline values: CDR1 MDHEN, CDR2 SYDVKM. The CDR3 runs 17 residues. V was trimmed by 6 bases and J by 0 bases, leaving 15 bases between them.

This clonotype was counted between two and nine times. This chain joins TRBV24-1 and TRBJ2-1; 9 nucleotides line up with TRBD2. CDR1 and CDR2 from the germline V gene are KGHDR and SFDVKD. The V gene end was trimmed by 4 bases and the J gene end by 7 bases; junction bases not matched to a gene: 31. This CDR3 region has 23 residues. Written as DNA, the CDR3 is TGTGCCACCAGTGAATGGGACCGGCGAGGGGTCGCAGCGGGAGGTCCCTCTCGTAATGAGCAGTTCTTC. Translating gives CATSEWDRRGVAAGGPSRNEQFF.

This clonotype was recorded a few times. V is TRBV7-3 and J is TRBJ2-3; TRBD2 matches at 9 bases. The trim removed 1 base at V and 4 bases at J, leaving 6 bases unmatched. CDR1 is SGHTA, CDR2 FQGTGA, per germline. The CDR3 is 16 amino acids. This CDR3 reads CASSLIAGGPPDTQYF. The CDR3 nucleotides are TGTGCCAGCAGCTTAATTGCGGGAGGGCCCCCAGATACGCAGTATTTT.

Many counts were recorded for this clonotype. CDR3: CAWSMASGKGEQFF. The CDR3 DNA is TGTGCCTGGAGTATGGCTAGCGGGAAGGGTGAGCAGTTCTTC. The rearrangement links TRBV30 to TRBJ2-1; TRBD2 agrees at 9 bases. CDR3 length: 14 residues. CDR1 and CDR2 (germline): GTSNPN, SVGIG (reference sequence). J lost 9 bases, V lost 2 bases, and 8 bases had no gene match.

This clonotype has only a few counts. The chain is built from TRBV28 and TRBJ2-2, with D tentatively TRBD1 or TRBD2 (5 bases each). Germline V CDR1 and CDR2: MDHEN, SYDVKM. CDR3 size: 15 residues. V lost 0 bases to trimming and J lost 5 bases, with 10 bases between them. The DNA of the CDR3 is TGTGCCAGCAGTTTATGGGGGGTTGAGACCGGGGAGCTGTTTTTT. Encoded protein: CASSLWGVETGELFF.

The chain has TRBV12-3 or TRBV12-4 and TRBJ2-3; D could derive from TRBD1 or TRBD2 (5 bases each). The CDR3 covers 18 residues. Trimming left V 0 bases short and J 4 bases short, with 20 bases between. The CDR3 DNA reads TGTGCCAGCAGTTTAGCGCAAGGAGGACAATGGGGCGCAGATACGCAGTATTTT. This translates into CASSLAQGGQWGADTQYF.

The sample holds many counts of this clonotype. J is TRBJ2-2 and V is TRBV7-8; possibly TRBD2 for D (6 bases). V lost 2 bases and J 1 base, leaving 11 bases between the germline ends. This CDR3 is built from 16 residues. Per germline, CDR1 SGHVS and CDR2 FQNEAQ. The CDR3, as DNA: TGTGCCAGCAGCTTAAGGACCGGGAGGAACACCGGGGAGCTGTTTTTT. It encodes CASSLRTGRNTGELFF.

The CDR3 region has the DNA TGTGCCAGCAGCCAGAGCCCGGGACACTGGGTGGGAAGCTCCTACAATGAGCAGTTCTTC. This translates into CASSQSPGHWVGSSYNEQFF. This chain links TRBV7-9 with TRBJ2-1, with D maybe TRBD1 (6 bases). The CDR3 is made up of 20 amino acids. Trimming shortened V by 5 bases and J by 0 bases, and 26 bases separated the two germline ends. The germline gives CDR1 SEHNR, CDR2 FQNEAQ (reference sequence).

This clonotype has ten or more counts. A read error may produce the germline difference seen at one junction end. The chain joins TRBV11-3 to TRBJ2-7, with D possibly matching TRBD2 (5 bases). Germline values: CDR1 SGHNT, CDR2 YENEEA. The CDR3 has 14 residues. The CDR3 loop reads CTSSGRTKSYEQYF. CDR3 DNA: TGTACCAGCAGCGGCCGCACCAAGTCCTACGAGCAGTACTTC.

This clonotype was counted ten times or more. The chain recombines TRBV7-9 with TRBJ1-1; no clear D gene. CDR1 is SEHNR and CDR2 is FQNEAQ in the germline V gene (reference sequence). The CDR3 loop spans 14 amino acids. V lost 5 bases to trimming and J lost 1 base, with 11 bases between them. Here the CDR3 DNA reads TGTGCCAGCAGCATTGGGCGGAGGAACACTGAAGCTTTCTTT. This encodes CASSIGRRNTEAFF.

This clonotype was seen only a few times. The genes are TRBV5-1 and TRBJ1-1; TRBD1 might be the D (6 bases). Germline lookup yields CDR1 SGHRS and CDR2 YFSETQ. The V end was cut by 4 bases, the J end by 4 bases, with 17 bases between. The CDR3 spans 15 residues. This chain's CDR3 is CASSPWTAMSTEAFF. CDR3 in DNA: TGCGCCAGCAGCCCATGGACAGCGATGAGCACTGAAGCTTTCTTT.

The V call is TRBV7-9, the J call TRBJ1-3; maybe TRBD1 (5 bases). Deletions cut 0 bases from V and 3 bases from J, with 27 bases between. Germline assignment: CDR1 SEHNR and CDR2 FQNEAQ (reference sequence). The CDR3 consists of 21 residues. Here the CDR3 reads CASSLARDRRGWGKFGNTIYF. The CDR3 DNA is TGTGCCAGCAGCTTAGCGCGAGACCGGAGGGGCTGGGGTAAATTTGGAAACACCATATATTTT.

This clonotype was recorded many times. This sequence joins TRBV18 and TRBJ1-1; 9 bases match TRBD1. V lost 5 bases and J lost 6; bases outside the gene matches: 19. The CDR3 loop spans 18 amino acids. Germline CDR1 KGHSH, CDR2 LQKENI. CDR3 region: CASSGQLGQGTKTSEAFF. The CDR3 DNA reads as TGTGCCAGCTCAGGCCAGCTCGGACAGGGGACGAAAACCTCTGAAGCTTTCTTT. Full variable domain (outside the CDR3, taken from reference TRBV18 and TRBJ1-1): NAGVMQNPRHLVRRRGQEARLRCSPMKGHSHVYWYRQLPEEGLKFMVYLQKENIIDESGMPKERFSAEFPKEGPSILRIQQVVRGDSAAYFCASSGQLGQGTKTSEAFFGQGTRLTVV.

This clonotype was observed many times. This chain joins TRBV28 and TRBJ2-5; TRBD1 matches 9 bases. V was clipped by 3 bases and J by 2 bases; unmatched bases: 4. The germline CDR1 and CDR2 sequences are MDHEN and SYDVKM. This CDR3 spans 15 amino acids. This CDR3 reads CASSFPGQGQETQYF. In DNA form, the CDR3 reads TGTGCCAGCAGTTTTCCCGGACAGGGGCAAGAGACCCAGTACTTC.

The table lists this clonotype with a count of one. The CDR3: CASSRGLAMPSSSYEQYF. CDR3 in DNA: TGTGCCAGCAGCCGAGGACTAGCTATGCCGTCAAGCTCCTACGAGCAGTACTTC. This rearrangement joins TRBV28 to TRBJ2-7; 8 bases line up with TRBD2. V was clipped by 6 bases and J by 0 bases; unmatched bases: 16. Germline CDR1 reads MDHEN; CDR2 reads SYDVKM. CDR3 size: 18 residues.

The chain couples TRBV10-3 to TRBJ2-5, with 12 positions matching TRBD2. Losses at the gene ends were 5 bases for V and 5 bases for J; bases not matched to a gene: 12. This CDR3 is 17 amino acids long. Germline V gene data show CDR1 as ENHRY and CDR2 as SYGVKD. The CDR3 region is CAISSSGGTSGLETQYF. CDR3 DNA sequence: TGTGCCATCAGTTCCTCCGGGGGGACTAGCGGGTTGGAGACCCAGTACTTC.

This clonotype occurred many times. This chain links TRBV19 with TRBJ2-1; tentative D call: TRBD2 (5 bases). V gave up 7 bases and J gave up 0 bases, with 16 bases separating them. The CDR3 runs 16 residues. CDR1 and CDR2 from the germline V gene are LNHDA and SQIVND (reference sequence). In nucleotides, the CDR3 is TGTGCCAGTACGCCGAGACTATTTCGCTCCTACAATGAGCAGTTCTTC. Translated, it gives CASTPRLFRSYNEQFF. The variable domain in full, completed from reference TRBV19 and TRBJ2-1, reads DGGITQSPKYLFRKEGQNVTLSCEQNLNHDAMYWYRQDPGQGLRLIYYSQIVNDFQKGDIAEGYSVSREKKESFPLTVTSAQKNPTAFYLCASTPRLFRSYNEQFFGPGTRLTVL.

This clonotype has only a few counts. The J gene is TRBJ1-3, the V gene TRBV4-1; 8 nucleotides align to TRBD1. CDR3 length: 16 residues. Unmatched junction bases numbered 9, after V lost 4 bases and J lost 4 bases. Germline V lookup: CDR1 MGHRA, CDR2 YSYEKL. This CDR3 is CASSPLVRTGGNTIYF. CDR3 coding DNA: TGCGCCAGCAGCCCTCTCGTGCGGACAGGGGGAAACACCATATATTTT.

Concerning this clonotype itself: A read error is possible here, since a much larger clone lies one base away. V and J are TRBV11-2 and TRBJ2-7; D gene ambiguous. TRBJ2-1 matches the DNA end more closely, so the J call is doubtful. This CDR3 spans 15 amino acids. Per germline, CDR1 SGHAT and CDR2 FQNNGV. CDR3: CASSYLGPLSYEQFF. As DNA, the CDR3 is TGTGCCAGCAGTTACTTAGGCCCCCTGTCCTACGAGCAGTTCTTC.

In this sample, this clonotype turned up a few times. The CDR3 DNA reads TGCGCCAGCAGCCAAGAGGGGACTTCAACTAATGAAAAACTGTTTTTT. Protein product: CASSQEGTSTNEKLFF. The chain employs TRBV4-3 and TRBJ1-4; the D gene is possibly TRBD1 (5 bases). V lost 0 bases and J lost 0, with 8 bases in between. The CDR3 is made up of 16 amino acids. Germline CDR1 reads LGHNA; CDR2 reads YSLEER.

In this sample, this clonotype turned up many times. CDR3 bases: TGCAGTGCTAGAGGAGGGTACTATGGCTACACCTTC. Translating gives CSARGGYYGYTF. V is TRBV20-1 and J is TRBJ1-2; no clear D. The length of the CDR3 is 12 residues. Germline-derived CDR1 and CDR2 are DFQATT and SNEGSKA (reference sequence). The V end lost 1 base, the J end lost 3 bases, and 6 bases lay between the germline ends.

On this clonotype itself: A read error may be the cause here, since a much bigger clone is one base away. The V call is TRBV2, the J call TRBJ1-2; TRBD1 might be the D (5 bases). The CDR3 sequence is 14 residues long. Germline CDR1 is SNHLY and CDR2 is FYNNEI. CDR3 protein: CASGEGRRGYGYTF. In DNA form, the CDR3 reads TGTGCCAGCGGTGAGGGGCGGCGGGGCTATGGCTACACCTTC.

This clonotype showed up many times. CDR3 nucleotides: TGTGCCACCAGCAGCCGAGGGACAGGGGGGCGAGCAGGTCAAGAGACCCAGTACTTC. Protein: CATSSRGTGGRAGQETQYF. This chain uses TRBV15 with TRBJ2-5, with 11 bases lining up with TRBD1. The CDR3 is 19 amino acids. Losses at the gene ends were 3 bases for V and 2 bases for J; bases not matched to a gene: 14. Germline lookup yields CDR1 LNHNV and CDR2 YYDKDF (reference sequence).

The table lists this clonotype with a few counts. The rearrangement uses TRBV29-1 and TRBJ2-7; tentative D call: TRBD1 (6 bases). CDR3 length: 12 residues. CDR1 is SQVTM, CDR2 ANQGSEA, per germline. The V gene lost 4 bases and the J gene lost 9 bases, with 16 bases spanning the gap. CDR3 protein: CSVVRDIDGQYF. The DNA for the CDR3 is TGCAGCGTTGTTAGGGACATCGATGGGCAGTACTTC.

The chain links TRBV4-1 to TRBJ2-1, with D possibly called TRBD1 or TRBD2 (5 bases each). Germline V gene data show CDR1 as MGHRA and CDR2 as YSYEKL. Trimming stripped 1 base from V and 15 bases from J, with 16 bases between. This CDR3 is 13 amino acids long. CDR3 region: CASSQVPRGPRFF. The CDR3 nucleotides read TGCGCCAGCAGCCAAGTTCCACGGGGCCCGCGGTTCTTC.

This clonotype was detected many times. The J gene is TRBJ2-7, the V gene TRBV30; 7 bases align to TRBD1. This CDR3 comprises 13 residues. Per the germline V gene, CDR1 is GTSNPN and CDR2 is SVGIG (reference sequence). The V segment lost 7 bases and the J segment 4 bases; nucleotides outside the gene matches: 10. CDR3 nucleotides: TGTGCCTTAGAACCGACAGGGTGGTACGAGCAGTACTTC. This translates into CALEPTGWYEQYF.

This clonotype was found many times. J is TRBJ1-1 and V is TRBV28; the D gene is possibly TRBD1 (5 bases). CDR3 length equals 13 residues. Germline lookup yields CDR1 MDHEN and CDR2 SYDVKM. V was trimmed by 6 bases and J by 4 bases, leaving 12 bases between them. Written as DNA, the CDR3 is TGTGCCAGCAGATGGGGCGGATTCACTGAAGCTTTCTTT. Translation gives CASRWGGFTEAFF.

This clonotype appeared a few times. This chain connects TRBV19 to TRBJ2-3, with TRBD2 identical over 11 bases. V dropped 5 bases and J dropped 0; count of bases not matched to a gene: 4. The CDR3 totals 16 residues. The germline CDR1 and CDR2 sequences are LNHDA and SQIVND (reference sequence). The CDR3 DNA reads as TGTGCCAGTAGTCGTAGCGGGAGGGGAAGCACAGATACGCAGTATTTT. Translated: CASSRSGRGSTDTQYF.

This clonotype was seen repeatedly, ten times or more. This chain links TRBV7-9 with TRBJ2-7; D is possibly TRBD1 (5 bases). V gave up 3 bases and J gave up 3 bases, with 12 bases separating them. There are 14 residues in the CDR3. Germline V gene data show CDR1 as SEHNR and CDR2 as FQNEAQ (reference sequence). CDR3 residues: CASSLSGRYYEQYF. CDR3 sequence (DNA): TGTGCCAGCAGCTTGTCAGGGCGGTACTACGAGCAGTACTTC.

The V gene is TRBV5-1, the J gene TRBJ1-5, with D possibly being TRBD1 (5 bases). CDR1 SGHRS and CDR2 YFSETQ come from the germline V gene. The CDR3 consists of 14 residues. V lost 0 bases and J 4 bases, leaving 8 bases between the germline ends. CDR3 loop: CASSLEGLNQPQHF. DNA of the CDR3: TGCGCCAGCAGCTTGGAGGGGTTGAATCAGCCCCAGCATTTT.